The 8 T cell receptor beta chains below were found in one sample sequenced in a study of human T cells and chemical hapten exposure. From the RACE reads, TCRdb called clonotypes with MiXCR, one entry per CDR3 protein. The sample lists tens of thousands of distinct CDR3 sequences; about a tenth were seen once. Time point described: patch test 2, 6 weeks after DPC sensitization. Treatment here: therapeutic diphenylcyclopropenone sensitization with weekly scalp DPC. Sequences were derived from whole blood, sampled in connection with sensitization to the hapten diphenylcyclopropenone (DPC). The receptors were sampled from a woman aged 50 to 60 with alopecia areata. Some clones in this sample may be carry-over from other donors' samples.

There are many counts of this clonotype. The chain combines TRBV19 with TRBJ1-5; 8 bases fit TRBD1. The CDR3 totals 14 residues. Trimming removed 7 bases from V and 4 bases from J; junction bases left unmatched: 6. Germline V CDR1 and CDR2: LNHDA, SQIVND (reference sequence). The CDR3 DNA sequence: TGTGCCAGTACCTGGCAGGGGGCGAATCAGCCCCAGCATTTT. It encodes CASTWQGANQPQHF.

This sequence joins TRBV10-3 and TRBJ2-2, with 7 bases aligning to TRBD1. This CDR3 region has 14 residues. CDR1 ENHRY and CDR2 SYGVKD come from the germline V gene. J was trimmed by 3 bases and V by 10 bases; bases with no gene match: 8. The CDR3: CATETGMDTGELFF. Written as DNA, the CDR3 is TGTGCCACCGAGACAGGGATGGACACCGGGGAGCTGTTTTTT.

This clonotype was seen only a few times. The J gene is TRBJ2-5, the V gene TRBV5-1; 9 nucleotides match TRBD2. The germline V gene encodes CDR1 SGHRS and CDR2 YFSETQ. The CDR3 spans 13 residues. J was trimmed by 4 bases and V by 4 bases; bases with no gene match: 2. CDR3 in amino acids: CASSALAGETQYF. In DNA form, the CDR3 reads TGCGCCAGCAGCGCACTAGCGGGAGAGACCCAGTACTTC.

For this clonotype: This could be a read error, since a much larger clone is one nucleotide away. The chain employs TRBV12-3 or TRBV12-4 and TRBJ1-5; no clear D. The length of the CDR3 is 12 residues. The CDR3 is CASSFHGQPRHF. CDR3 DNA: TGTGCCAGCAGTTTTCACGGGCAGCCCCGGCATTTT.

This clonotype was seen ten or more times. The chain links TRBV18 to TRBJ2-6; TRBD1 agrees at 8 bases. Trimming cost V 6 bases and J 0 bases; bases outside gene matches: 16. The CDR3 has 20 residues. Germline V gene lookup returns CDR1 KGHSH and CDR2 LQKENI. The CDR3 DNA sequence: TGTGCCAGCTCTCTCCAGGCTACAGGGGGAATTAGCTCTGGGGCCAACGTCCTGACTTTC. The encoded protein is CASSLQATGGISSGANVLTF.

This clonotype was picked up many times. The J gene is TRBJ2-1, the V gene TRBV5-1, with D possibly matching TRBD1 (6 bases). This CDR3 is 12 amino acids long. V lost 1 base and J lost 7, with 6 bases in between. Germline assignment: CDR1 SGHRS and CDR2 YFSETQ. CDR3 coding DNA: TGCGCCAGCAGCTTGACAGGGAATGAGCAGTTCTTC. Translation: CASSLTGNEQFF.

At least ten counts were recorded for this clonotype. Here the CDR3 reads CASSLGGANEKLFF. CDR3 nucleotide sequence: TGTGCCAGCAGCTTAGGCGGGGCTAATGAAAAACTGTTTTTT. The rearrangement joins TRBV11-2 to TRBJ1-4; D is ambiguous. CDR3 length equals 14 residues. Trimming removed 1 base from V and 3 bases from J, with 6 bases in between. Germline values: CDR1 SGHAT, CDR2 FQNNGV.

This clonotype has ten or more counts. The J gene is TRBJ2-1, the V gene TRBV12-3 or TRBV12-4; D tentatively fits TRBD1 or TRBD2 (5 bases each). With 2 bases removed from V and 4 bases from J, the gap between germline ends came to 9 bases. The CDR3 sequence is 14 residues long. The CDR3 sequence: CASSLTGRYNEQFF. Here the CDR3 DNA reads TGTGCCAGCAGTTTAACGGGGCGATACAATGAGCAGTTCTTC.